The 18 T cell receptor beta chains below come from one sample, sequenced in a study of human T cells and chemical hapten exposure. The time point: patch test 2, 6 weeks after DPC sensitization. Noted treatment: therapeutic diphenylcyclopropenone sensitization with weekly scalp DPC. Each CDR3 protein gets one entry after TCRdb re-called the RACE reads with MiXCR. The profile shows around 67,000 distinct CDR3 sequences, 8.5% of them singletons. The source was whole blood, collected in connection with sensitization to the hapten diphenylcyclopropenone (DPC). The receptors originated from a woman aged 45 to 65 with alopecia areata. Some clones in this sample may be carry-over from other donors' samples.

Ten or more counts support this clonotype. The chain recombines TRBV13 with TRBJ1-1; 7 nucleotides line up with TRBD1. The V segment lost 5 bases and the J segment 6 bases; nucleotides outside the gene matches: 6. The CDR3 sequence is 13 residues long. The germline gives CDR1 PRHDT, CDR2 FYEKMQ (reference sequence). DNA for the CDR3: TGTGCCAGCAGCGAGACAGGGTCGGCTGAAGCTTTCTTT. Its translation is CASSETGSAEAFF.

There are many counts of this clonotype. An end of the junction differs from the germline gene, which may be a read error. V usage is TRBV12-3 or TRBV12-4 and J usage is TRBJ1-1; D remains ambiguous. This CDR3 spans 14 amino acids. CDR3 loop: CASSLGGLNTEAFF. DNA for the CDR3: TGCGCCAGCAGCCTGGGAGGACTGAACACTGAAGCTTTCTTT.

This clonotype has a single count. A far larger clone lies a single base away; this is likely a read error. The V call is TRBV7-9, the J call TRBJ2-5; D is uncertain. Germline CDR1 is SEHNR and CDR2 is FQNEAQ (reference sequence). Trimming left V 1 base short and J 5 bases short, with 2 bases between. This CDR3 contains 11 residues. The CDR3: CASSLDETQYF. CDR3 bases: TGTGCCAGCAGCTTAGACGAGACCCAGTACTTC. Using reference TRBV7-9 and TRBJ2-5 for the parts outside the CDR3, the full variable domain is DTGVSQNPRHKITKRGQNVTFRCDPISEHNRLYWYRQTLGQGPEFLTYFQNEAQLEKSRLLSDRFSAERPKGSFSTLEIQRTEQGDSAMYLCASSLDETQYFGPGTRLLVL.

J is TRBJ2-5 and V is TRBV18; D is ambiguous. V was shortened by 3 bases and J by 2 bases, with 10 bases between the two germline ends. The CDR3 covers 14 residues. Germline V CDR1 and CDR2: KGHSH, LQKENI. CDR3 region: CASSPETGQETQYF. The CDR3 nucleotides are TGTGCCAGCTCACCGGAGACCGGACAAGAGACCCAGTACTTC. The entire variable domain, with the rest obtained from reference TRBV18 and TRBJ2-5, is as follows: NAGVMQNPRHLVRRRGQEARLRCSPMKGHSHVYWYRQLPEEGLKFMVYLQKENIIDESGMPKERFSAEFPKEGPSILRIQQVVRGDSAAYFCASSPETGQETQYFGPGTRLLVL.

This clonotype has more than one count but fewer than ten. The J gene is TRBJ1-2, the V gene TRBV6-2 or TRBV6-3; D perhaps matches TRBD1 (5 bases). The length of the CDR3 is 12 residues. Germline V gene sequence: CDR1 MNHEY, CDR2 SVGEGT. Between the trimmed V and J ends, which lost 6 bases and 1 base, there was a span of 6 bases. DNA of the CDR3: TGTGCCAGCAGCGACAGTAACTATGGCTACACCTTC. Amino acids: CASSDSNYGYTF.

V usage is TRBV6-1 and J usage is TRBJ1-6; D remains unclear. V lost 1 base, J lost 8 bases, and 12 bases lay in between. The CDR3 has 15 residues. Per the germline V gene, CDR1 is MNHNS and CDR2 is SASEGT. CDR3 sequence: CASSEGAKPHSPLHF. As DNA, the CDR3 is TGTGCCAGCAGTGAAGGGGCCAAGCCCCATTCACCCCTCCACTTT.

This rearrangement joins TRBV28 to TRBJ2-1; 12 positions agree with TRBD2. V lost 3 bases and J lost 7; bases outside the gene matches: 7. Germline values: CDR1 MDHEN, CDR2 SYDVKM. CDR3 length: 16 residues. CDR3 nucleotide sequence: TGTGCCAGCAGTTTCCTAGCGGGAGGGCCTGGAAATGAGCAGTTCTTC. Translating gives CASSFLAGGPGNEQFF.

The chain couples TRBV15 to TRBJ2-5; unclear D gene. CDR3 size: 15 residues. The V end lost 0 bases, the J end lost 2 bases, and 10 bases lay between the germline ends. Germline lookup yields CDR1 LNHNV and CDR2 YYDKDF (reference sequence). DNA for the CDR3: TGTGCCACCAGCAGAGATCGAACTACACAAGAGACCCAGTACTTC. Translating it yields CATSRDRTTQETQYF.

This clonotype was detected a few times. This chain connects TRBV6-5 to TRBJ2-7; D possibly corresponds to TRBD1 (6 bases). CDR3 length equals 15 residues. V lost 4 bases and J lost 0, with 13 bases in between. Germline assignment: CDR1 MNHEY and CDR2 SVGAGI. The CDR3 loop is CASSSSGTSSYEQYF. The DNA for the CDR3 is TGTGCCAGCAGTTCTTCCGGGACAAGCTCCTACGAGCAGTACTTC.

This clonotype turned up a few times. V usage is TRBV18 and J usage is TRBJ2-7; 16 bases fit TRBD2. V was clipped by 3 bases and J by 2 bases; unmatched bases: 10. CDR1 and CDR2 (germline): KGHSH, LQKENI. The CDR3 runs to 19 residues. CDR3 nucleotide sequence: TGTGCCAGCTCACCGCTGGGACTAGCGGGAGGGCCCAGGACCTACGAGCAGTACTTC. As protein: CASSPLGLAGGPRTYEQYF.

The rearrangement uses TRBV5-1 and TRBJ1-1; TRBD1 is a possible D gene (5 bases). Between the trimmed V and J ends, which lost 2 bases and 3 bases, there was a span of 11 bases. Germline CDR1 reads SGHRS; CDR2 reads YFSETQ. The CDR3 sequence is 14 residues long. The DNA of the CDR3 is TGCGCCAGCAGCTTTCAGGGAGGGGACACTGAAGCTTTCTTT. As protein: CASSFQGGDTEAFF.

This clonotype was picked up many times. The chain recombines TRBV25-1 with TRBJ1-1; TRBD1 matches at 8 bases. The CDR3 extends over 13 amino acids. CDR1 is MGHDK, CDR2 SYGVNS, per germline. V lost 6 bases, J lost 4 bases, and 4 bases stayed unmatched. CDR3: CASRTGALTEAFF. The CDR3 bases are TGTGCCAGCAGGACAGGGGCCCTCACTGAAGCTTTCTTT.

This clonotype was detected ten times or more. The rearrangement links TRBV5-1 to TRBJ1-1; D is unclear. The ends were cut back, 0 bases at V and 0 bases at J, with 18 bases in the middle. Germline V gene sequence: CDR1 SGHRS, CDR2 YFSETQ. This CDR3 is built from 18 residues. The CDR3 coding sequence is TGCGCCAGCAGCTTGGCCGGAACTGTAGAGATACTGAACACTGAAGCTTTCTTT. Amino acids: CASSLAGTVEILNTEAFF. The variable domain in full, with the rest retrieved from reference TRBV5-1 and TRBJ1-1, is KAGVTQTPRYLIKTRGQQVTLSCSPISGHRSVSWYQQTPGQGLQFLFEYFSETQRNKGNFPGRFSGRQFSNSRSEMNVSTLELGDSALYLCASSLAGTVEILNTEAFFGQGTRLTVV.

The chain is built from TRBV4-3 and TRBJ2-2; no clear D gene. Germline assignment: CDR1 LGHNA and CDR2 YSLEER. V was trimmed by 1 base and J by 7 bases, leaving 7 bases between them. The CDR3 runs 13 residues. The CDR3 loop is CASSQVGHGELFF. The CDR3 region has the DNA TGCGCCAGCAGCCAAGTTGGGCACGGGGAGCTGTTTTTT.

A remark on this clonotype: A much larger clone differs by one base, so this may be a read error. The CDR3 DNA is TGTGCCAGCAGCTCCAGACTAGGACGCAATGAGCAGTTCTTC. Translation: CASSSRLGRNEQFF. The chain links TRBV7-8 to TRBJ2-1, with D maybe TRBD2 (6 bases). Germline CDR1 reads SGHVS; CDR2 reads FQNEAQ. V shed 4 bases and J shed 6 bases, with 13 bases lying between them. This CDR3 has 14 residues.

The chain has TRBV6-5 and TRBJ2-7, with D uncertain. Per the germline V gene, CDR1 is MNHEY and CDR2 is SVGAGI. The CDR3 covers 14 residues. Trimming removed 4 bases at V and 7 bases at J, with 17 bases between. CDR3 residues: CASSSRTARGEQYF. CDR3 coding DNA: TGTGCCAGCAGTTCCCGGACGGCGAGAGGAGAGCAGTACTTC.

Comment on this clonotype: This sequence may be a read error, since a much larger clone differs from it by one base. The rearrangement uses TRBV6-1 and TRBJ2-3; no clear D gene. The CDR3 runs to 10 residues. V lost 6 bases and J lost 4, with 2 bases in between. Germline V gene data show CDR1 as MNHNS and CDR2 as SASEGT. The CDR3 DNA sequence: TGTGCCAGCAGCCCAGATACGCAGTATTTT. Residues: CASSPDTQYF.

CDR3 bases: TGTGCCAGCAGCCAAAGAGGGGGCCAGTCCTACAATGAGCAGTTCTTC. It codes for CASSQRGGQSYNEQFF. The gene calls are TRBV4-2 and TRBJ2-1; 7 nucleotides line up with TRBD1. The CDR3 is 16 amino acids. With 2 bases clipped from V and 1 base from J, the junction kept 5 bases outside the gene matches. Germline V gives CDR1 LGHNA, CDR2 YNFKEQ.